The 9 T cell receptor beta chains in this list originate from one sample, sequenced in a study of T cell responses to AZD1222 COVID-19 vaccine. Libraries were prepared by immunoSEQ multiplex PCR; TCRdb keeps only in-frame clonotypes and omits some of them. The sample consists of around 170,000 clones, nearly 95% of them appearing once. This sample comprised peripheral blood, obtained 28 days after the second AZD1222 dose. These receptors originate from an adult who received the AZD1222 COVID-19 vaccine.

The chain recombines TRBV4-2 with TRBJ2-6; 8 bases agree with TRBD1. V was clipped by 2 bases and J by 1 base; unmatched bases: 7. The germline V gene has CDR1 LGHNA and CDR2 YNFKEQ. The CDR3 has 18 amino acids. CDR3 in DNA: TGTGCCAGCAGCCAACCCGGACAGGGCTGGTCTGGGGCCAACGTCCTGACTTTC. Its protein product is CASSQPGQGWSGANVLTF.

V and J are TRBV28 and TRBJ2-7, with 8 bases lining up with TRBD1. V lost 5 bases and J lost 0; bases outside the gene matches: 6. CDR1 MDHEN and CDR2 SYDVKM come from the germline V gene. CDR3 size: 15 residues. CDR3 amino acids: CASSHGTGTSYEQYF. Here the CDR3 DNA reads TGTGCCAGCAGTCACGGGACAGGTACCTCCTACGAGCAGTACTTC.

The J gene is TRBJ2-3, the V gene TRBV3-1 (or the pseudogene TRBV3-2), with 14 bases aligning to TRBD2. J was trimmed by 10 bases and V by 2 bases; bases with no gene match: 5. CDR3 length equals 15 residues. Germline V gene data show CDR1 as LGHDT and CDR2 as YNNKEL (reference sequence). Here the CDR3 reads CASSQRLAGGRAQYF. CDR3 nucleotides: TGTGCCAGCAGCCAAAGACTAGCGGGGGGGCGGGCGCAGTATTTT.

The chain couples TRBV7-9 to TRBJ1-2, with 7 nucleotides matching TRBD1. CDR1 is SEHNR and CDR2 is FQNEAQ in the germline V gene (reference sequence). The CDR3 has 15 residues. V dropped 5 bases and J dropped 2; count of bases not matched to a gene: 8. The CDR3 region is CASSLVTTGNYGYTF. CDR3 DNA sequence: TGTGCCAGCAGCCTAGTTACGACAGGGAACTATGGCTACACCTTC.

V usage is TRBV5-4 and J usage is TRBJ2-3; 9 nucleotides match TRBD1. CDR1 and CDR2 from the germline V gene are SGHNT and YYREEE (reference sequence). V dropped 6 bases and J dropped 4; count of bases not matched to a gene: 12. CDR3 size: 16 residues. The CDR3 reads CASNPQAGTGPDTQYF. DNA for the CDR3: TGTGCCAGCAACCCCCAGGCGGGGACAGGGCCAGATACGCAGTATTTT.

V usage is TRBV6-1 and J usage is TRBJ1-2; 7 nucleotides line up with TRBD1. This CDR3 has 17 amino acids. V shed 0 bases and J 4 bases; nucleotides not matched to a gene: 11. Germline CDR1 is MNHNS and CDR2 is SASEGT. The CDR3 region is CASSEARQGGLIYGYTF. CDR3 nucleotides: TGTGCCAGCAGTGAAGCGCGCCAGGGGGGGCTTATCTATGGCTACACCTTC.

V is TRBV28 and J is TRBJ1-3; unclear D gene. CDR3 length: 14 residues. The V end was cut by 3 bases, the J end by 0 bases, with 6 bases between. Germline loops: CDR1 MDHEN, CDR2 SYDVKM. CDR3 in amino acids: CASSFLSSGNTIYF. In DNA, the CDR3 is TGTGCCAGCAGTTTCCTCAGCTCTGGAAACACCATATATTTT.

The CDR3 DNA follows: TGTGCCAGCAGAGGTCAGGGGAGCACTGAAGCTTTCTTT. Protein product: CASRGQGSTEAFF. The chain recombines TRBV25-1 with TRBJ1-1, with D perhaps matching TRBD1 (6 bases). Germline CDR1 and CDR2: MGHDK and SYGVNS. The CDR3 sequence is 13 residues long. V lost 6 bases and J lost 4, with 12 bases in between.

The chain joins TRBV28 to TRBJ1-5; 7 bases match TRBD1. V shed 7 bases, J shed 4 bases, and the junction held 7 bases outside the gene matches. This CDR3 has 14 amino acids. Germline lookup yields CDR1 MDHEN and CDR2 SYDVKM. CDR3 protein: CASNTGVSNQPQHF. For the CDR3, the DNA is TGTGCCAGCAACACAGGGGTTTCGAATCAGCCCCAGCATTTT.